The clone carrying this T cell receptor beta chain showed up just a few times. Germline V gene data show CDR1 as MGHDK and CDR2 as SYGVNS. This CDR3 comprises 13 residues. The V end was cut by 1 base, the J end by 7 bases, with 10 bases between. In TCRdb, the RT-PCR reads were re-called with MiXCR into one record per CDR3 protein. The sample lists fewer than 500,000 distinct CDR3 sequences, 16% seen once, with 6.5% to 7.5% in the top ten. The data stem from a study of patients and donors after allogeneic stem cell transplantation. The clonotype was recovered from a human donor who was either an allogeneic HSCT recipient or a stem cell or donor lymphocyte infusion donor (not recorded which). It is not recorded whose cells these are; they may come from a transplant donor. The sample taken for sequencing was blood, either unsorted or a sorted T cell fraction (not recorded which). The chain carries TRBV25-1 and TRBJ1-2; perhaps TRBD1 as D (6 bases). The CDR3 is CASSEFVRGGYTF. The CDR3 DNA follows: TGTGCCAGCAGTGAATTCGTCAGGGGTGGCTACACCTTC.